Detailed here is one TCR beta chain. The data derive from a study of blood T cell repertoires in COVID-19. Study in general: There were acute and convalescent COVID-19 samples, and they came from the United States, Italy and Spain. Sample material is recorded as cDNA or gDNA derived from T cells, B-cell-depleted T cells, or PBMCs.

In the source study's methods: Nucleated cell number was recorded as an estimate derived from reference gene primer amplification. The repertoire was sequenced with immunoSEQ multiplex PCR; TCRdb's copy has only in-frame clones and lacks some. That table supplies the V and J calls and clone size; D and trimming were determined from the DNA. Among some 200,000 clones listed, 84% were seen once. Germline CDR1 reads LGHNT; CDR2 reads FRNRAP. The ends lost 5 bases at V and 6 bases at J; junction bases unmatched: 9. The CDR3 is 14 amino acids. The chain uses TRBV12-5 and TRBJ2-7, with 8 nucleotides matching TRBD1. This clonotype was obtained from a woman in her forties or fifties with active or convalescent COVID-19. The source material was peripheral blood. The CDR3 bases are TGTGCTAGTGGTCCAGGGGGCGGTCCGGGCGAGCAGTACTTC. Residues: CASGPGGGPGEQYF.